This T cell receptor beta chain derives from a study of human T cells and chemical hapten exposure. Whole-study findings and limits: Expanded TCRs were compared with controls, and the expanded TCRs formed significantly more large CDR3 similarity clusters.

TCRdb reprocessed the RACE reads via MiXCR and lists one record per CDR3 protein. The profile covers some 300,000 distinct CDR3 sequences, with about 5% appearing a single time and about 8.7% taken by the ten largest. Sample time point: pre-sensitization, week 0. The treatment was: therapeutic diphenylcyclopropenone sensitization with weekly scalp DPC. This clonotype was seen repeatedly, ten times or more. The antigen remains unidentified. The clonotype comes from a woman younger than 30 with alopecia areata. Some clones in this sample may be carry-over from other donors' samples. Sequenced here: whole blood, sampled in connection with sensitization to the hapten diphenylcyclopropenone (DPC).

CDR3 region: CASSPALGAQHF. The CDR3 coding sequence is TGTGCCAGCAGCCCGGCCTTAGGGGCCCAGCATTTT. V gene TRBV6-6 combines with J gene TRBJ1-5; possible D gene TRBD1, 5 bases. The CDR3 consists of 12 residues. Germline-derived CDR1 and CDR2 are MNHNY and SVGAGI (reference sequence). Trimming took off 6 bases at V and 11 bases at J, with 14 bases between the two ends.